This TCR beta chain came from a study of T-cell memory formation after mild COVID-19. TCRdb analysed the 5' RACE reads with MiXCR anew, one entry per CDR3 protein. The sample has fewer than 550,000 distinct CDR3 sequences, around 20% seen once. The germline V gene encodes CDR1 SGHRS and CDR2 YFSETQ. The J segment lost 0 bases and the V segment lost 2 bases, leaving 4 bases of the junction unmatched. The CDR3 consists of 16 residues. The TCR sequence derives from an adult woman who had mild COVID-19 (a few samples of this study predate the infection). Cell type and time point are not known. Sample: PBMCs or a T cell subset sorted from them (not recorded which). The rearrangement links TRBV5-1 to TRBJ1-1; 10 bases agree with TRBD1. The CDR3 coding sequence is TGCGCCAGCAGCTTCGGGACAGGGGAGGTGAACACTGAAGCTTTCTTT. Translating it yields CASSFGTGEVNTEAFF.